This is a list of T cell receptor beta chains from one sample in a study of cytomegalovirus exposure and HLA in healthy donors. Repertoires were generated with immunoSEQ multiplex PCR, while TCRdb's copy carries only in-frame clones and drops some. The table has tens of thousands of clones, 60% to 70% seen once; the top ten hold 12%. Sequencing used PBMCs. These receptors came from a man between 60 and 75 years old in good health and CMV-seropositive. Each CDR3 is given with its conserved first and last residue. A D gene is named only where the DNA matches it firmly. Not every row has a clone size; where given, it reads once, few, many or a size class.

>.|TRBJ1-4|14|TRBD1|TRBV19
CASSPSTGAEKLFF
TGTGCCAGTAGTCCCTCGACAGGGGCTGAAAAACTGTTTTTT
>few|TRBJ1-5|15|TRBD1|TRBV5-6
CASSLARGRGQPQHF
TGTGCCAGCAGCTTGGCGAGGGGGCGCGGTCAGCCCCAGCATTTT
>few|TRBJ2-1|15|TRBD1|TRBV9
CASSVGRLANRGQFF
TGTGCCAGCAGCGTAGGCCGCTTAGCGAACAGGGGGCAGTTCTTC
>few|TRBJ2-4|15|TRBD2|TRBV6-1
CASSSSGSAKNIQYF
TGTGCCAGCAGTTCTAGCGGGAGCGCCAAAAACATTCAGTACTTC
>.|TRBJ2-7|17|TRBD2|TRBV7-2
CASSLLTSGEISYEQYF
TGTGCCAGCAGCTTATTGACTAGCGGGGAGATCTCCTACGAGCAGTACTTC
>.|TRBJ1-6|15|.|TRBV28
CASSLGGTSSSPLHF
TGTGCCAGCAGTTTAGGTGGGACAAGCTCTTCACCCCTCCACTTT
>.|TRBJ2-1|19|TRBD2|TRBV19
CASSPGTSGRAWVSNEQFF
TGTGCCAGTAGCCCCGGGACTAGCGGGAGGGCTTGGGTTAGCAATGAGCAGTTCTTC
>.|TRBJ2-6|14|.|TRBV7-6
CASSPYPGANVLTF
TGTGCCAGCAGCCCCTACCCCGGGGCCAACGTCCTGACTTTC
>few|TRBJ2-1|15|TRBD2|TRBV2
CASSDSGREDNEQFF
TGTGCCAGCAGTGATAGCGGGAGGGAGGACAATGAGCAGTTCTTC
>.|TRBJ1-2|15|.|TRBV2
CASSADRLRWDGYTF
TGTGCCAGCAGCGCAGACAGGCTCCGATGGGATGGCTACACCTTC
>.|TRBJ2-1|14|TRBD2|TRBV9
CASSVVSREGEQFF
TGTGCCAGCAGCGTAGTTTCCAGGGAGGGTGAGCAGTTCTTC
>few|TRBJ2-7|15|.|TRBV4-3
CASSQDRESSYEQYF
TGCGCCAGCAGCCAAGATCGGGAGAGCTCCTACGAGCAGTACTTC
>.|TRBJ1-2|13|.|TRBV2
CASTSALTVGYTF
TGTGCCAGCACCAGCGCCTTGACAGTTGGCTACACCTTC
>.|TRBJ1-1|13|.|TRBV30
CAWSVSGSGGAFF
TGTGCCTGGAGTGTCAGTGGAAGTGGAGGAGCTTTCTTT
>.|TRBJ2-7|15|TRBD2|TRBV10-3
CAISEGLAGEYEQYF
TGTGCCATCAGTGAGGGCCTAGCGGGCGAGTACGAGCAGTACTTC
>.|TRBJ2-3|16|.|TRBV15
CATSRDPRLYTDTQYF
TGTGCCACCAGCAGAGATCCGAGACTATACACAGATACGCAGTATTTT
>.|TRBJ2-3|16|.|TRBV15
CATSNQQGGGADTQYF
TGTGCCACCAGCAACCAACAGGGCGGGGGCGCAGATACGCAGTATTTT
>.|TRBJ1-3|15|TRBD1|TRBV10-3
CAIGGQGLSGNTIYF
TGTGCCATCGGGGGACAGGGCCTTTCTGGAAACACCATATATTTT
>.|TRBJ1-2|16|TRBD1|TRBV6-5
CASSYSGQGANYGYTF
TGTGCCAGCAGTTACTCAGGACAGGGGGCTAACTATGGCTACACCTTC
>few|TRBJ2-7|12|.|TRBV30
CAWSAGPGEQYF
TGTGCCTGGAGTGCCGGTCCCGGCGAGCAGTACTTC
>.|TRBJ2-5|17|TRBD2|TRBV4-2
CASSQGSTSGRGETQYF
TGTGCCAGCAGCCAAGGCTCGACTAGCGGGAGGGGAGAGACCCAGTACTTC
>.|TRBJ2-1|15|.|TRBV6-6
CASSPGSGSYNEQFF
TGTGCCAGCAGTCCAGGGTCAGGCTCCTACAATGAGCAGTTCTTC
>.|TRBJ2-3|15|TRBD2|TRBV5-4
CASSPRGSGRDTQYF
TGTGCCAGCAGCCCCCGAGGTAGCGGGAGGGATACGCAGTATTTT
>.|TRBJ2-3|14|.|TRBV7-3
CASSFGQSTDTQYF
TGTGCCAGCAGCTTTGGACAGAGCACAGATACGCAGTATTTT
>.|TRBJ1-1|12|.|TRBV15
CATSNTNTEAFF
TGTGCCACCAGTAACACCAACACTGAAGCTTTCTTT
>.|TRBJ1-2|16|TRBD1|TRBV4-1
CASSQGQGVDPYGYTF
TGCGCCAGCAGCCAAGGGCAGGGGGTTGATCCCTATGGCTACACCTTC
>once|TRBJ2-7|14|TRBD2|TRBV30
CAWDGSGRENEQYF
TGTGCCTGGGATGGGAGCGGGAGGGAGAACGAGCAGTACTTC
>.|TRBJ2-1|13|.|TRBV27
CASSLARTTEQFF
TGTGCCAGCAGTTTAGCCCGGACTACCGAGCAGTTCTTC
>.|TRBJ1-1|15|.|TRBV7-2
CASSPEGRVHTEAFF
TGTGCCAGCAGCCCGGAAGGCAGGGTTCACACTGAAGCTTTCTTT
>.|TRBJ1-4|15|TRBD1|TRBV25-1
CASSKGDRENEKLFF
TGTGCCAGCAGTAAAGGGGACAGGGAAAATGAAAAACTGTTTTTT
>.|TRBJ1-5|15|.|TRBV19
CASSLTVYSNQPQHF
TGTGCCAGTAGTTTGACAGTCTATAGCAATCAGCCCCAGCATTTT
>.|TRBJ1-3|13|.|TRBV6-1
CASSGQSGNTIYF
TGTGCCAGCAGTGGACAATCTGGAAACACCATATATTTT
>.|TRBJ2-7|15|TRBD1|TRBV5-4
CASRTGGRESYEQYF
TGTGCCAGCCGGACAGGGGGCCGAGAGTCCTACGAGCAGTACTTC
>.|TRBJ1-4|15|.|TRBV7-2
CASSLGASTNEKLFF
TGTGCCAGCAGCTTAGGGGCCTCAACTAATGAAAAACTGTTTTTT
>.|TRBJ2-3|14|TRBD1|TRBV5-6
CASSPIDRGDTQYF
TGTGCCAGCAGCCCCATCGACAGGGGAGATACGCAGTATTTT
>.|TRBJ2-1|13|.|TRBV9
CASSVESFGEQFF
TGTGCCAGCAGCGTAGAAAGCTTCGGTGAGCAGTTCTTC
>.|TRBJ2-5|13|TRBD1|TRBV19
CASSLGGKETQYF
TGTGCCAGTAGTTTAGGGGGCAAGGAGACCCAGTACTTC
>.|TRBJ1-1|15|TRBD1|TRBV5-1
CASSPMTGKNTEAFF
TGCGCCAGCAGCCCTATGACAGGGAAGAACACTGAAGCTTTCTTT
>.|TRBJ1-4|15|TRBD1|TRBV28
CASSSQGAKGEKLFF
TGTGCCAGCAGTTCACAGGGGGCAAAGGGAGAAAAACTGTTTTTT
>.|TRBJ2-3|15|TRBD2|TRBV2
CASSGTSGRIDTQYF
TGTGCCAGCAGCGGGACTAGCGGGAGAATAGATACGCAGTATTTT
>.|TRBJ2-1|13|.|TRBV5-3
CARSFSLSGEQFF
TGTGCCAGAAGCTTTTCCCTCAGCGGGGAGCAGTTCTTC
>.|TRBJ2-3|13|TRBD2|TRBV2
CASRREDTDTQYF
TGTGCCAGCAGGCGGGAGGACACAGATACGCAGTATTTT
>.|TRBJ1-1|13|.|TRBV9
CASSRGGNTEAFF
TGTGCCAGCAGCCGCGGGGGGAACACTGAAGCTTTCTTT
>.|TRBJ2-1|16|.|TRBV7-2
CASSPEVLAGQWKQFF
TGTGCCAGCAGCCCCGAAGTCTTGGCGGGTCAATGGAAGCAGTTCTTC
>few|TRBJ2-5|14|.|TRBV5-1
CASSLKSVKETQYF
TGCGCCAGCAGCTTGAAGTCGGTAAAAGAGACCCAGTACTTC
>few|TRBJ1-4|15|.|TRBV28
CASSPWRASNEKLFF
TGTGCCAGCTCCCCCTGGCGGGCTTCCAATGAAAAACTGTTTTTT
>.|TRBJ2-7|11|.|TRBV11-3
CASGKTYEQYF
TGTGCCAGCGGCAAGACCTACGAGCAGTACTTC
>few|TRBJ2-7|14|.|TRBV6-5
CASSFRGGGAEQYF
TGTGCCAGCAGTTTCCGAGGAGGGGGCGCCGAGCAGTACTTC
>.|TRBJ2-1|14|.|TRBV7-6
CASSLEALNNEQFF
TGTGCCAGCAGCTTAGAAGCACTAAACAATGAGCAGTTCTTC
>.|TRBJ1-5|16|TRBD1|TRBV2
CASSERTGLSNQPQHF
TGTGCCAGCAGTGAAAGGACAGGGCTAAGCAATCAGCCCCAGCATTTT
>.|TRBJ2-1|18|.|TRBV2
CASSEGGRRSRHYNEQFF
TGTGCCAGCAGTGAGGGGGGGCGCAGATCGCGGCACTACAATGAGCAGTTCTTC
>.|TRBJ2-7|15|TRBD2|TRBV5-1
CASSFLAGEGREQYF
TGCGCCAGCAGCTTTCTAGCGGGAGAGGGTCGAGAGCAGTACTTC
>few|TRBJ2-2|14|.|TRBV7-7
CASSPRQYTGELFF
TGTGCTAGCAGCCCCCGACAGTACACCGGGGAGCTGTTTTTT
>few|TRBJ2-1|17|TRBD2|TRBV7-2
CASSLAIRTRVSSEQFF
TGTGCCAGCAGCTTAGCTATCCGGACTAGGGTTTCTAGTGAGCAGTTCTTC
>.|TRBJ1-1|13|.|TRBV9
CASSDYQGREAFF
TGTGCCAGCAGCGATTATCAGGGAAGGGAAGCTTTCTTT